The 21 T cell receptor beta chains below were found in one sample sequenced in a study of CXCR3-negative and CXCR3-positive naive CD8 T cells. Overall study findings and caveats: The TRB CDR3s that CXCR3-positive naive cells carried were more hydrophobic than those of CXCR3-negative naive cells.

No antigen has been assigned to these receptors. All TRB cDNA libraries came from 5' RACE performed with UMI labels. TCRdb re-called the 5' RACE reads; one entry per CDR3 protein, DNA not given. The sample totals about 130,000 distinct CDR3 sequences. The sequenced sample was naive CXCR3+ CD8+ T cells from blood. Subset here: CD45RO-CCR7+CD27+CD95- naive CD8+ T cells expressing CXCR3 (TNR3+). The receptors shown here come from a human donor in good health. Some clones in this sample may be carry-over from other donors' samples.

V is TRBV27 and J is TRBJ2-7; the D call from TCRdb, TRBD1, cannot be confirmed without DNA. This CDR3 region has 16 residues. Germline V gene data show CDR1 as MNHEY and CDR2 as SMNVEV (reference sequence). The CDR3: CASSLSGQLASYEQYF.

This CDR3 is CASSLGGQGAYEQYF. V and J are TRBV5-1 and TRBJ2-7; TCRdb returns TRBD1, unconfirmable since there is no DNA. Germline-derived CDR1 and CDR2 are SGHRS and YFSETQ. The CDR3 consists of 15 residues.

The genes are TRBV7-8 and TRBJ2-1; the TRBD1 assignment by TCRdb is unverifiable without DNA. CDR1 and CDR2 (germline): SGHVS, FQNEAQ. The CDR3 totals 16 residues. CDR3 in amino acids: CASSIGGQNPYNEQFF.

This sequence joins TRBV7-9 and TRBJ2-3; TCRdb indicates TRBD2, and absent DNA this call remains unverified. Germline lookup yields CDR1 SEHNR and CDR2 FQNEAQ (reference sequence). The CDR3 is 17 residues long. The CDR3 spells CASSLRVSGIFTDTQYF.

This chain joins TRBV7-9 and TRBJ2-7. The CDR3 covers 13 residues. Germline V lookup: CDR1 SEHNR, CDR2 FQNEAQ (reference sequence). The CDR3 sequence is CASSPTENYEQYF. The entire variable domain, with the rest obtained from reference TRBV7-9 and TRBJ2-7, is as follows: DTGVSQNPRHKITKRGQNVTFRCDPISEHNRLYWYRQTLGQGPEFLTYFQNEAQLEKSRLLSDRFSAERPKGSFSTLEIQRTEQGDSAMYLCASSPTENYEQYFGPGTRLTVT.

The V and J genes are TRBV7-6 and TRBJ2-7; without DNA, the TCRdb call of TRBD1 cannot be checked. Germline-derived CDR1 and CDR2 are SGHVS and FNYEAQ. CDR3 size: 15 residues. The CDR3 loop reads CASSLGEGTAYEQYF.

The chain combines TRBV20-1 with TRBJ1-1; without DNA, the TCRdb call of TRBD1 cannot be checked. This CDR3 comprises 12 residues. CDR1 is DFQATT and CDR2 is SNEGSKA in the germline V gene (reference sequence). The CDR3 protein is CSARLQGSEAFF.

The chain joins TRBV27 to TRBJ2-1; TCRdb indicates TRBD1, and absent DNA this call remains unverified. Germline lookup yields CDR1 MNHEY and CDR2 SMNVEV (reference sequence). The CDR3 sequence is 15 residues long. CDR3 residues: CASSFPGGVYNEQFF.

This CDR3 is CSVESQKGAFF. The chain couples TRBV29-1 to TRBJ1-1. This CDR3 is 11 amino acids long. Germline CDR1 is SQVTM and CDR2 is ANQGSEA.

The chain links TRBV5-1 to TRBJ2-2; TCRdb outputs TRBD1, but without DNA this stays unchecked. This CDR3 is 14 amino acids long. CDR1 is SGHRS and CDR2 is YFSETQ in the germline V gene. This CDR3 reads CASSLITPPGELFF.

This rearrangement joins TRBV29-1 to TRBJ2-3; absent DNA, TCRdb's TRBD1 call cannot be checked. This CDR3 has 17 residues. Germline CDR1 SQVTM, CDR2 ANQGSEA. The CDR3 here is CSVPEGRQGPVTDTQYF.

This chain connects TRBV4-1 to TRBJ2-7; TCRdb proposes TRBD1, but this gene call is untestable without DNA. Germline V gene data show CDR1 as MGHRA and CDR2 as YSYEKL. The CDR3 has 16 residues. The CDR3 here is CASSLLPSTGSNEQYF.

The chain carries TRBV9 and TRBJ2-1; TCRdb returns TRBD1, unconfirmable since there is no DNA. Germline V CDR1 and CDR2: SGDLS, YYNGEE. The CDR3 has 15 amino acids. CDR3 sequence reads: CASSGSGTGTDEQFF.

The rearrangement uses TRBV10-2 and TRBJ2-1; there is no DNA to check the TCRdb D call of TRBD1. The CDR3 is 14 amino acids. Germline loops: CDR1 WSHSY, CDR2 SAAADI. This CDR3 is CASSGGNRNNEQFF.

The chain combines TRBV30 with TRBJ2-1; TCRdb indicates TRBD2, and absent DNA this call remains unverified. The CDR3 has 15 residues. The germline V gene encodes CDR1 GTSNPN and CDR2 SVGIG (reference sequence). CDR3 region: CAWSVTAGGYNEQFF.

The CDR3: CASSLGTPTYEQYF. The chain links TRBV5-1 to TRBJ2-7; TCRdb's assignment of TRBD1 cannot be checked, as there is no DNA. CDR1 and CDR2 from the germline V gene are SGHRS and YFSETQ. CDR3 size: 14 residues.

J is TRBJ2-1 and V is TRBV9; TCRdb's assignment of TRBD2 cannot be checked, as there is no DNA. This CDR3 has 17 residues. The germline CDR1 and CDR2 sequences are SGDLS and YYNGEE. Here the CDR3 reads CASSSTVVTSGSNEQFF.

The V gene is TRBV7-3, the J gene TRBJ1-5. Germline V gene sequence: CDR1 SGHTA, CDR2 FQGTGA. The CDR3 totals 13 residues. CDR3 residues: CASSTDMLQPQHF.

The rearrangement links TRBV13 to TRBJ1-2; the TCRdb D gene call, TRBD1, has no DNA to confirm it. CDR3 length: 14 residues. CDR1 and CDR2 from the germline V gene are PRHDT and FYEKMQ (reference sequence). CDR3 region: CASSPRGDGNGYTF.

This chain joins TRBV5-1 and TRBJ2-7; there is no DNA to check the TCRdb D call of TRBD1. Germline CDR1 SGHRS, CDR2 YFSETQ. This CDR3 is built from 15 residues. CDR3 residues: CASSSDLGGAYEQYF.

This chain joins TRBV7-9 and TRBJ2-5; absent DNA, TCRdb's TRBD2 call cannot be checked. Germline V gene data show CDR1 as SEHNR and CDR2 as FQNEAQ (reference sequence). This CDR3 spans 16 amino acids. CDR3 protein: CASSSVSVGGQETQYF.